Here is one T cell receptor beta chain with its context. This clone was seen ten or more times. The specificity of this receptor is unknown. Base qualities are not provided; no much larger clone lies one nucleotide away. The data belong to a study of blood T cell repertoires in COVID-19 (dated by TCRdb to between 2020 and 2021). For the study in its entirety: Samples covering the acute and convalescent phases of COVID-19 were provided by collaborators in the United States, Italy and Spain. The samples were drawn from the first 160 participants of the ongoing ImmuneRACE study and from 950 to 1,500 subjects provided by 6 global collaborators. Where available, HLA class I and class II types were obtained from metadata supplied by the sample provider rather than from assay-based typing. A freely available public database, intended as a resource for researchers studying the immune response to SARS-CoV-2, is where the repertoires were released. The material from the prospective study consisted of cDNA or gDNA derived from T cells, B-cell-depleted T cells, or PBMCs. Nearly every sample came with metadata listing a de-identified subject ID, COVID-19 status, age in years and sex. Deeply sampled blood TCRbeta repertoires from subjects exposed to, actively infected with, or recovered from COVID-19 were included in the dataset. Results the study describes overall, beyond this receptor: Clinical and demographic metadata were provided uncurated, with the amount varying by source and participant.

The immunoSEQ Assay, a bias-controlled multiplex PCR, was used to amplify TCRbeta CDR3 regions from genomic DNA. The authors' analysis ran thus. The number of nucleated cells in each sample was estimated by amplification of reference gene primers within the assay. To quantify the absolute abundance of each unique TCRbeta CDR3 rearrangement, sequence reads were collapsed and filtered. For each sample, productive Simpson clonality was calculated as the square root of Simpson's diversity index over productive rearrangements. Drawn from immuneACCESS, this table holds only the in-frame rearrangements with V and J called that TCRdb kept. Clones are partly lost; checked studies trace under half to an unresolved V gene and leave the rest unexplained. V and J calls and clone size follow that table, whereas D and trimming were derived from the DNA. This sample lists 78,000 or so clones; more than 65% were detected once. The leading ten clones occupy about 12% of the sample.

The collaborating institutions used their own protocols to collect whole blood in K2EDTA tubes. For TCRbeta analysis, collaborators shipped samples as frozen whole blood, isolated PBMCs, or DNA extracted from either of those sample types. V and J are truncated by 2 bases and 1 base respectively, leaving an intervening sequence of 15 bases. The CDR3 sequence holds 16 residues, the cysteine and phenylalanine included. Here the CDR3 DNA is all that survives: 48 bases in frame from base 1. The germline V gene (reference sequence) yields GTSNPN for CDR1 and SVGIG for CDR2. This receptor was taken from a man at least 80 years old with acute or convalescent COVID-19. The sample taken for sequencing was peripheral blood. The rearranged chain carries TRBV30 and TRBJ1-5; a weak D assignment points to TRBD1 (5 bases agree). The CDR3 amino acid sequence is: CAWSLRTGGSNQPQHF. The DNA reads TGTGCCTGGAGTCTAAGGACGGGGGGGAGCAATCAGCCCCAGCATTTT. When the CDR3 is completed using the reference TRBV30 and TRBJ1-5 genes on either side, the full variable domain is SQTIHQWPATLVQPVGSPLSLECTVEGTSNPNLYWYRQAAGRGLQLLFYSVGIGQISSEVPQNLSASRPQDRQFILSSKKLLLSDSGFYLCAWSLRTGGSNQPQHFGDGTRLSIL.